The text below deals with one T cell receptor (beta chain). The data were taken from a study of blood T cell repertoires in COVID-19. At the level of the study: The analysed material was cDNA or gDNA that came from T cells, B-cell-depleted T cells, or PBMCs.

Original data processing: Amplification of reference gene primers was used by the study to estimate nucleated cell counts. Only in-frame clones appear in the TCRdb table, and some are missing; sequencing was by immunoSEQ multiplex PCR. That table gives V, J and clone size, and the DNA gave D and trimming. The repertoire has roughly 670,000 clones, 75% to 90% of them found once; the top ten carry approximately 0.25%. The source is a woman younger than 35 with acute or convalescent COVID-19. Sequencing was done on a sample of peripheral blood.

The CDR3 DNA sequence: TGTGCCAGCAGCGCCGTATCGGTGAACACTGAAGCTTTCTTT. This sequence encodes CASSAVSVNTEAFF. V and J are TRBV6-2 or TRBV6-3 and TRBJ1-1; D is undetermined. The CDR3 sequence is 14 residues long. CDR1 and CDR2 from the germline V gene are MNHEY and SVGEGT. V was pared by 6 bases and J by 0 bases, with 11 bases between.